These 8 T cell receptor beta chains were all obtained from the same sample, sequenced in a study of blood T cell repertoires in COVID-19. Sequenced by immunoSEQ multiplex PCR; TCRdb stores in-frame clones only, minus some. Among around 310,000 clones listed, about 90% were seen once. Sequencing input: peripheral blood. These receptors all stem from a woman in her thirties or forties with COVID-19, enrolled during active disease.

The chain combines TRBV6-6 with TRBJ2-3, with D tentatively TRBD2 (7 bases). Germline CDR1 reads MNHNY; CDR2 reads SVGAGI (reference sequence). This CDR3 is built from 16 residues. Trimming pared 0 bases from V and 6 bases from J, leaving 16 bases between. The CDR3 spells CASSYSGGGPPDTQYF. The CDR3 DNA reads TGTGCCAGCAGTTACTCGGGGGGGGGCCCCCCCGATACGCAGTATTTT.

V is TRBV5-4 and J is TRBJ2-7; TRBD1 matches 8 bases. Germline CDR1 and CDR2: SGHNT and YYREEE (reference sequence). With V trimmed by 4 bases and J by 9 bases, 12 bases remained unmatched. The CDR3 covers 14 residues. The CDR3 DNA follows: TGTGCCAGCAGCATTGACAGGGGTCCTCTCTTGCAGTACTTC. It yields the protein CASSIDRGPLLQYF.

This clone was observed a single time. The chain combines TRBV27 with TRBJ2-7, with D possibly TRBD1 on 6 matching bases. The germline gives CDR1 MNHEY, CDR2 SMNVEV (reference sequence). The CDR3 has 14 residues. Trimming cost V 3 bases and J 1 base, with 10 bases left between them. The CDR3 region has the DNA TGTGCCAGCAGTTTGGGACACTTATCCTACGAGCAGTACTTC. Translated, it gives CASSLGHLSYEQYF.

The chain carries TRBV6-5 and TRBJ1-1; D is unresolved. Germline assignment: CDR1 MNHEY and CDR2 SVGAGI. Trimming removed 7 bases at V and 0 bases at J, with 12 bases between. This CDR3 has 14 amino acids. As DNA, the CDR3 is TGTGCCAGCAACCGGGGAGGAGTGAACACTGAAGCTTTCTTT. Its protein product is CASNRGGVNTEAFF.

The table lists this clone with a count of one. The V and J genes are TRBV4-1 and TRBJ1-5; the D gene is possibly TRBD1 (6 bases). Deletions cut 0 bases from V and 7 bases from J, with 13 bases between. Germline CDR1 MGHRA, CDR2 YSYEKL. The CDR3 runs 15 residues. The CDR3: CASSQEGTGFQPQHF. The CDR3 DNA reads TGCGCCAGCAGCCAAGAGGGTACAGGGTTCCAGCCCCAGCATTTT.

The CDR3 sequence is CASSLAGTSGINEQFF. The CDR3 bases are TGCGCCAGCAGCTTGGCCGGGACTAGCGGGATCAATGAGCAGTTCTTC. The chain uses TRBV5-1 and TRBJ2-1; 13 positions agree with TRBD2. The germline CDR1 and CDR2 sequences are SGHRS and YFSETQ. Trimming removed 0 bases from V and 6 bases from J; junction bases left unmatched: 3. The CDR3 contains 16 residues. The full variable domain, rest sourced from reference TRBV5-1 and TRBJ2-1, is KAGVTQTPRYLIKTRGQQVTLSCSPISGHRSVSWYQQTPGQGLQFLFEYFSETQRNKGNFPGRFSGRQFSNSRSEMNVSTLELGDSALYLCASSLAGTSGINEQFFGPGTRLTVL.

The chain employs TRBV18 and TRBJ2-7; 13 nucleotides agree with TRBD2. CDR1 KGHSH and CDR2 LQKENI come from the germline V gene. This CDR3 has 15 amino acids. V was clipped by 4 bases and J by 7 bases; unmatched bases: 7. This CDR3 reads CASSLPGLAGREQYF. CDR3 in DNA: TGTGCCAGCTCACTACCGGGACTAGCGGGACGGGAGCAGTACTTC.

V is TRBV4-3 and J is TRBJ1-5; possibly TRBD1 for D (6 bases). V dropped 0 bases and J dropped 6 bases, with 12 bases sitting between them. The CDR3 covers 15 residues. The germline V gene encodes CDR1 LGHNA and CDR2 YSLEER. For the CDR3, the DNA is TGCGCCAGCAGCCAAGACGGCCAGGGGCGTCAGCCCCAGCATTTT. Its protein is CASSQDGQGRQPQHF.